The 21 T cell receptor beta chains presented below share a single source sample, sequenced in a study of blood T cells in healthy people across ages. The authors ran a second PCR of about 7 to 11 cycles using a sample-barcoded 5' primer and a J-beta primer mix. TCRdb re-derived calls from the 5' RACE reads in MiXCR, one entry per CDR3 protein. The sample has about 640,000 distinct CDR3 sequences, roughly 53% seen once; the top ten hold over 30%. Sequencing was done on a sample of blood. The receptors come from a man aged 55-75 years in good health.

This clonotype has a handful of counts. The chain recombines TRBV6-2 or TRBV6-3 with TRBJ1-1, with 9 bases matching TRBD1. CDR1 MNHEY and CDR2 SVGEGT come from the germline V gene. The CDR3 extends over 14 amino acids. V shed 6 bases, J shed 4 bases, and the junction held 6 bases outside the gene matches. CDR3 in DNA: TGTGCCAGCAGGGGGACAGGGATTTTCACTGAAGCTTTCTTT. This translates into CASRGTGIFTEAFF.

This chain connects TRBV5-8 to TRBJ2-3; 9 bases fit TRBD1. V trimming: 4 bases; J trimming: 4 bases; junction bases outside the gene matches: 4. Germline values: CDR1 SGHTS, CDR2 YDEGEE. The CDR3 is 14 residues long. The CDR3 DNA sequence: TGTGCCAGCAGCGAGACAGGGGGGCCAGATACGCAGTATTTT. Its translation: CASSETGGPDTQYF.

This clonotype was detected many times. The chain is built from TRBV5-5 and TRBJ1-2; TRBD1 matches 7 bases. Germline loops: CDR1 SGHKS, CDR2 YYEKEE (reference sequence). The CDR3 sequence is 14 residues long. V trimming: 0 bases; J trimming: 6 bases; junction bases outside the gene matches: 5. DNA for the CDR3: TGTGCCAGCAGCTTGGGGTATCAGGGGGATGGCTACACCTTC. Translation gives CASSLGYQGDGYTF. Looking up the rest from reference TRBV5-5 and TRBJ1-2 gives the full variable domain: DAGVTQSPTHLIKTRGQQVTLRCSPISGHKSVSWYQQVLGQGPQFIFQYYEKEERGRGNFPDRFSARQFPNYSSELNVNALLLGDSALYLCASSLGYQGDGYTFGSGTRLTVV.

This clonotype occurred many times. V is TRBV28 and J is TRBJ2-5; D is unresolved. This CDR3 region has 14 residues. Germline V gene data show CDR1 as MDHEN and CDR2 as SYDVKM. Between the trimmed V and J ends, which lost 2 bases and 1 base, there was a span of 8 bases. CDR3 bases: TGTGCCAGCAGTTTACTGGGGTCCCAAGAGACCCAGTACTTC. Residues: CASSLLGSQETQYF.

This clonotype has more than one count but fewer than ten. J is TRBJ2-5 and V is TRBV11-2, with D tentatively TRBD1 (6 bases). Germline V gene sequence: CDR1 SGHAT, CDR2 FQNNGV. The CDR3 consists of 14 residues. The V end lost 4 bases, the J end lost 2 bases, and 11 bases lay between the germline ends. CDR3: CASSSWGQQETQYF. The CDR3 bases are TGTGCCAGCAGCTCCTGGGGGCAACAAGAGACCCAGTACTTC.

This clonotype has just one count. This chain links TRBV5-1 with TRBJ2-3; D call uncertain. V dropped 2 bases and J dropped 2 bases, with 9 bases sitting between them. From germline, CDR1 is SGHRS and CDR2 YFSETQ. The CDR3 totals 14 residues. The DNA of the CDR3 is TGCGCCAGCAGCTTCAACACCATCACAGATACGCAGTATTTT. Protein product: CASSFNTITDTQYF. Supplemented by reference TRBV5-1 and TRBJ2-3, the full variable domain reads KAGVTQTPRYLIKTRGQQVTLSCSPISGHRSVSWYQQTPGQGLQFLFEYFSETQRNKGNFPGRFSGRQFSNSRSEMNVSTLELGDSALYLCASSFNTITDTQYFGPGTRLTVL.

The chain combines TRBV6-1 with TRBJ1-2; 8 nucleotides align to TRBD1. The CDR3 totals 17 residues. The V segment lost 8 bases and the J segment 0 bases; nucleotides outside the gene matches: 14. Germline CDR1 MNHNS, CDR2 SASEGT. The CDR3 DNA sequence: TGTGCCAGCCGAGGGGACAGGACCTCCCCAGCTAACTATGGCTACACCTTC. Translated: CASRGDRTSPANYGYTF.

This chain links TRBV2 with TRBJ2-1; D may be TRBD2 (6 bases). The CDR3 runs 12 residues. The V gene's germline CDR1 is SNHLY and CDR2 FYNNEI. Trimming pared 8 bases from V and 8 bases from J, leaving 13 bases between. The CDR3, as DNA: TGTGCCAGCGGTCTAGGAGGGGATGAGCAGTTCTTC. This encodes CASGLGGDEQFF.

The chain recombines TRBV7-9 with TRBJ2-5; the D gene is possibly TRBD2 (6 bases). V lost 5 bases to trimming and J lost 3 bases, with 16 bases between them. The CDR3 has 15 residues. The germline V gene encodes CDR1 SEHNR and CDR2 FQNEAQ (reference sequence). CDR3 coding DNA: TGTGCCAGCAGCCCGCGGGGTAGCGCGGAAGAGACCCAGTACTTC. This encodes CASSPRGSAEETQYF.

As concerns this clonotype: A much more abundant neighbour one base away suggests this may be a read error. The chain uses TRBV7-2 and TRBJ2-5, with TRBD1 identical over 7 bases. The CDR3 has 13 amino acids. The V gene's germline CDR1 is SGHTA and CDR2 FQGNSA. J lost 3 bases, V lost 5 bases, and 3 bases had no gene match. The CDR3 nucleotides read TGTGCCAGCAGCCGGGGACAGAAAGAGACCCAGTACTTC. It yields the protein CASSRGQKETQYF.

The chain has TRBV5-1 and TRBJ2-1, with 10 bases matching TRBD2. The length of the CDR3 is 14 residues. In germline, CDR1 is SGHRS, CDR2 YFSETQ. V was clipped by 5 bases and J by 5 bases; unmatched bases: 4. CDR3 region: CASSGLAADNEQFF. CDR3 nucleotides: TGCGCCAGCAGTGGACTAGCGGCGGACAATGAGCAGTTCTTC.

V is TRBV11-3 and J is TRBJ2-1, with D perhaps TRBD1 (6 bases). The germline V and J ends were trimmed by 5 bases and 6 bases, with 11 bases remaining between them. Germline loops: CDR1 SGHNT, CDR2 YENEEA. The CDR3 sequence is 13 residues long. DNA for the CDR3: TGTGCCAGCAGCGCGGACAGTGGCAATGAGCAGTTCTTC. It encodes CASSADSGNEQFF.

With respect to this clonotype: Just one base apart from a much larger clone, this may be a read error. The gene calls are TRBV4-1 and TRBJ2-1; TRBD2 is a possible D gene (6 bases). This CDR3 spans 16 amino acids. Germline V lookup: CDR1 MGHRA, CDR2 YSYEKL. CDR3 nucleotides: TGCGCCGGCAGCCTCACAAGCGGGCCTGACCACAATGAGCAGTTCTTC. Amino acid sequence: CAGSLTSGPDHNEQFF.

The chain employs TRBV5-5 and TRBJ2-3; D is undetermined. Trimming left V 2 bases short and J 5 bases short, with 9 bases between. The CDR3 contains 13 residues. CDR1 SGHKS and CDR2 YYEKEE come from the germline V gene (reference sequence). The CDR3 here is CASSFTVKDTQYF. CDR3 coding DNA: TGTGCCAGCAGCTTTACGGTAAAAGATACGCAGTATTTT. The whole variable domain, remainder taken from reference TRBV5-5 and TRBJ2-3, is DAGVTQSPTHLIKTRGQQVTLRCSPISGHKSVSWYQQVLGQGPQFIFQYYEKEERGRGNFPDRFSARQFPNYSSELNVNALLLGDSALYLCASSFTVKDTQYFGPGTRLTVL.

V and J are TRBV9 and TRBJ2-2; TRBD2 matches 9 bases. The CDR3 is 17 amino acids. J lost 4 bases, V lost 0 bases, and 7 bases had no gene match. Germline CDR1 SGDLS, CDR2 YYNGEE. Here the CDR3 DNA reads TGTGCCAGCAGCGTAGCAGGCGGGGGGGCCAGCACCGGGGAGCTGTTTTTT. Protein sequence: CASSVAGGGASTGELFF.

The chain has TRBV5-1 and TRBJ2-1, with D possibly being TRBD2 (5 bases). Germline values: CDR1 SGHRS, CDR2 YFSETQ. The CDR3 length is 16 residues. Trimming took 4 bases from V and 2 from J, leaving 16 bases between them. The CDR3 region is CASSGGETNPYNEQFF. CDR3 coding DNA: TGCGCCAGCAGCGGTGGGGAGACAAACCCCTACAATGAGCAGTTCTTC.

The rearrangement joins TRBV15 to TRBJ2-5; D not certain. CDR1 is LNHNV, CDR2 YYDKDF, per germline (reference sequence). The CDR3 is 13 amino acids. V shed 0 bases and J shed 3 bases, with 5 bases lying between them. The CDR3 is CATSRDIKETQYF. In nucleotides, the CDR3 is TGTGCCACCAGCAGAGATATCAAAGAGACCCAGTACTTC.

This chain connects TRBV20-1 to TRBJ2-1; 10 nucleotides align to TRBD2. The V segment lost 3 bases and the J segment 1 base; nucleotides outside the gene matches: 6. The CDR3 contains 16 residues. The germline CDR1 and CDR2 sequences are DFQATT and SNEGSKA (reference sequence). CDR3 residues: CSARGAGGWSYNEQFF. The CDR3 DNA is TGCAGTGCTAGGGGAGCGGGGGGGTGGTCCTACAATGAGCAGTTCTTC.

This chain links TRBV7-8 with TRBJ2-1; D tentatively reads TRBD1 or TRBD2 (5 bases each). Trimming removed 1 base at V and 6 bases at J, with 10 bases between. Germline CDR1 SGHVS, CDR2 FQNEAQ. CDR3 length equals 14 residues. Here the CDR3 reads CASSLGGFPNEQFF. CDR3 DNA: TGTGCCAGCAGCTTAGGGGGGTTTCCCAATGAGCAGTTCTTC.

This chain connects TRBV11-2 to TRBJ1-1; D is unclear. This CDR3 contains 15 residues. In germline, CDR1 is SGHAT, CDR2 FQNNGV. V was trimmed by 1 base and J by 6 bases, leaving 15 bases between them. The CDR3 DNA is TGTGCCAGCAGCTTAGGTCCCACCTTCGGGGCTGAAGCTTTCTTT. Amino acid sequence: CASSLGPTFGAEAFF.

CDR3 in amino acids: CASSFLGVNTEAFF. The CDR3 nucleotides read TGTGCCAGCAGTTTTTTGGGGGTGAACACTGAAGCTTTCTTT. V gene TRBV27 combines with J gene TRBJ1-1, with D tentatively TRBD1 (5 bases). The ends were cut back, 3 bases at V and 0 bases at J, with 8 bases in the middle. This CDR3 contains 14 residues. Germline V CDR1 and CDR2: MNHEY, SMNVEV (reference sequence).